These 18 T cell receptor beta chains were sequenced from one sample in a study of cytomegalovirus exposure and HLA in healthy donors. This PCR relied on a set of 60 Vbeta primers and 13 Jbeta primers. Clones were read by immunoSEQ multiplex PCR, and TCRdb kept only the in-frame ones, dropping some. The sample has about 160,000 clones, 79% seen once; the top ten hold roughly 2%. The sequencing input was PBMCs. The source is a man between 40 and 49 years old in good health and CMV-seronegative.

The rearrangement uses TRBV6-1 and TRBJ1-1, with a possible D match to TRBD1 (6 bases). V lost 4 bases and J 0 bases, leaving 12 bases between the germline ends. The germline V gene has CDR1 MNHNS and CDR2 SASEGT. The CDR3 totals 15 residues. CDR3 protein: CASSARQVMNTEAFF. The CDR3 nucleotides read TGTGCCAGCAGTGCACGACAGGTTATGAACACTGAAGCTTTCTTT.

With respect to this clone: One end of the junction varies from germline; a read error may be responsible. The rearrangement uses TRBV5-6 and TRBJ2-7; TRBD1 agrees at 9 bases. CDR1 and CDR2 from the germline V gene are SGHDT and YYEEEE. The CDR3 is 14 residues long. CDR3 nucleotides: TGTGCCGGCAGCCGTGGGACAGGGACCTACGAGCAGTACTTC. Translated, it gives CAGSRGTGTYEQYF.

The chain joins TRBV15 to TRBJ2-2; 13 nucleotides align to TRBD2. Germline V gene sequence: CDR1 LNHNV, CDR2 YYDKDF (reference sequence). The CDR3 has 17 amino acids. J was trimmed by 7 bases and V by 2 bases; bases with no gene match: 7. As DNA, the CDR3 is TGTGCCACCAGCAGACCGATACTAGCGGGAGGGGTCGGGGAGCTGTTTTTT. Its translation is CATSRPILAGGVGELFF.

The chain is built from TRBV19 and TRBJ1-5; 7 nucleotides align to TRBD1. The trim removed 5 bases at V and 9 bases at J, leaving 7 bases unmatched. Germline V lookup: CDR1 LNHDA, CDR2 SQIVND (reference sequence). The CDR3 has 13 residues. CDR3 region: CASSELTGRPQHF. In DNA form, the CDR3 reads TGTGCCAGTAGTGAACTGACAGGGCGGCCCCAGCATTTT.

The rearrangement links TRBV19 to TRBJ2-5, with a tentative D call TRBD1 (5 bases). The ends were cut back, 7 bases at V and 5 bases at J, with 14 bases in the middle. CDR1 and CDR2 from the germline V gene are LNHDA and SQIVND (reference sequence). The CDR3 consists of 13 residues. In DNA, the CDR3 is TGTGCCAGTAATTCCAGGGCAAGGGAGACCCAGTACTTC. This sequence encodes CASNSRARETQYF.

The CDR3, as DNA: TGTGCCAGCAGCTTGAGGGCTAGCGGGAGGCCAGAGACCCAGTACTTC. Translated, it gives CASSLRASGRPETQYF. J is TRBJ2-5 and V is TRBV5-6, with TRBD2 identical over 11 bases. The CDR3 has 16 residues. Trimming at V came to 1 base and at J to 4 bases, leaving 6 bases not matched to a gene. The germline gives CDR1 SGHDT, CDR2 YYEEEE.

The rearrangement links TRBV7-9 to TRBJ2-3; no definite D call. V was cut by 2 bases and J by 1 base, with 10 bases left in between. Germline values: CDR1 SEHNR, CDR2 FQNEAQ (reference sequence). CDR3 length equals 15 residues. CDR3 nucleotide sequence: TGTGCCAGCAGCTTACCCGGGTCTGGCACAGATACGCAGTATTTT. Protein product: CASSLPGSGTDTQYF. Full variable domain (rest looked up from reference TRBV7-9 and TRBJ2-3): DTGVSQNPRHKITKRGQNVTFRCDPISEHNRLYWYRQTLGQGPEFLTYFQNEAQLEKSRLLSDRFSAERPKGSFSTLEIQRTEQGDSAMYLCASSLPGSGTDTQYFGPGTRLTVL.

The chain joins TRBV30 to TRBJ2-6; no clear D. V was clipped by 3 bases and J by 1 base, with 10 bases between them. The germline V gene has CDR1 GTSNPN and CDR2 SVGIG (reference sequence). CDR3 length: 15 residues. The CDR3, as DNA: TGTGCCTGGAGCCGCGGCAAGTCTGGGGCCAACGTCCTGACTTTC. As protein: CAWSRGKSGANVLTF. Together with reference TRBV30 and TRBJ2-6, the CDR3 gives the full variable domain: SQTIHQWPATLVQPVGSPLSLECTVEGTSNPNLYWYRQAAGRGLQLLFYSVGIGQISSEVPQNLSASRPQDRQFILSSKKLLLSDSGFYLCAWSRGKSGANVLTFGAGSRLTVL.

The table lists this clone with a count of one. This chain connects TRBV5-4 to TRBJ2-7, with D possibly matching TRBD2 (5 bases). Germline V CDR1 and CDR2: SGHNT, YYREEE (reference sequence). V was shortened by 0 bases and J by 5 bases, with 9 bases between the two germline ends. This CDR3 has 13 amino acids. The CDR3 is CASSLAGKDEQYF. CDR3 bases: TGTGCCAGCAGCTTGGCCGGGAAAGACGAGCAGTACTTC.

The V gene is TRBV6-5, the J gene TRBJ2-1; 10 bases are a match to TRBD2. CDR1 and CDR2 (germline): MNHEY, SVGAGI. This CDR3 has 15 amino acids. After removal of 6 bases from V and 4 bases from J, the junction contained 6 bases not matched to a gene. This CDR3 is CASRQSGGVYNEQFF. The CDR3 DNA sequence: TGTGCCAGCAGACAAAGCGGGGGGGTATACAATGAGCAGTTCTTC.

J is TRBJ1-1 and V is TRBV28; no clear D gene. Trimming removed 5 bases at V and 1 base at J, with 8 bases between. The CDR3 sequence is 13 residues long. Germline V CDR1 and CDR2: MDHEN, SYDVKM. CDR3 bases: TGTGCCAGCAGTCCTACCTGGAACACTGAAGCTTTCTTT. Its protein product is CASSPTWNTEAFF.

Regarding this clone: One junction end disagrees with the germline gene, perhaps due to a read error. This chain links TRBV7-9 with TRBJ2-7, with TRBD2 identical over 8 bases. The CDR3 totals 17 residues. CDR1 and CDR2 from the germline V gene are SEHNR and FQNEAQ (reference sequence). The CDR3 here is CSSSPKGGGRIVYEQYF. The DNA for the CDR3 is TGTTCCAGCAGCCCCAAGGGGGGCGGGAGGATTGTCTACGAGCAGTACTTC. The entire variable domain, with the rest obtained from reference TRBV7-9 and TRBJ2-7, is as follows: DTGVSQNPRHKITKRGQNVTFRCDPISEHNRLYWYRQTLGQGPEFLTYFQNEAQLEKSRLLSDRFSAERPKGSFSTLEIQRTEQGDSAMYLCSSSPKGGGRIVYEQYFGPGTRLTVT.

CDR3 in amino acids: CASRPFATGRQPQHF. In nucleotides, the CDR3 is TGTGCCAGCAGGCCCTTTGCGACAGGGCGGCAGCCCCAGCATTTT. This chain uses TRBV28 with TRBJ1-5; 7 bases map to TRBD1. Germline trimming cut 6 bases from V and 7 bases from J; bases unmatched to any gene: 12. This CDR3 spans 15 amino acids. CDR1 is MDHEN and CDR2 is SYDVKM in the germline V gene.

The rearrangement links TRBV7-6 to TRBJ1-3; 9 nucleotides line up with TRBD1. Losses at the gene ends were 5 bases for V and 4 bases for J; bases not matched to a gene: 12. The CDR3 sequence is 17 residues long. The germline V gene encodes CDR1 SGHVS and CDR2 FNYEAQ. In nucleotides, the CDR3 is TGTGCCAGCAGCACACTCACCGGGACAGGGAGGGGAAACACCATATATTTT. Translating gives CASSTLTGTGRGNTIYF.

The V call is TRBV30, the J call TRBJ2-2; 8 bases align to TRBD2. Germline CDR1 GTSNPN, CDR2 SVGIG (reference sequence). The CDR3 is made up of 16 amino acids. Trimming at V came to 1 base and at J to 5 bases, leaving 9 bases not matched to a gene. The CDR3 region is CAWSETSVSRTGELFF. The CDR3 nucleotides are TGTGCCTGGAGTGAGACTAGCGTTAGCCGGACCGGGGAGCTGTTTTTT.

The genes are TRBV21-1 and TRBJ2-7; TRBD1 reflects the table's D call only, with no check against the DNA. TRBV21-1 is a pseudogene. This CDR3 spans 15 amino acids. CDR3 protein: CASSKETETSYEQYF. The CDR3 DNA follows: TGTGCCAGCAGCAAGGAGACAGAAACCTCCTACGAGCAGTACTTC.

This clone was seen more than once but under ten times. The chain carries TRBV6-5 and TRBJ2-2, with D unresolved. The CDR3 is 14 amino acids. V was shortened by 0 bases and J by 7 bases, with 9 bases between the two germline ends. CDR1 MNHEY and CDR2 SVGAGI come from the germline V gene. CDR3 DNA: TGTGCCAGCAGTTACTCGAACAGCTTCGGGGAGCTGTTTTTT. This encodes CASSYSNSFGELFF.

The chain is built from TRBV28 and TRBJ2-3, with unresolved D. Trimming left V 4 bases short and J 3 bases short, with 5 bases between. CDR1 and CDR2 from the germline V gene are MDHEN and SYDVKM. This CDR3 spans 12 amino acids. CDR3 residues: CASSSATDTQYF. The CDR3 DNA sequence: TGTGCCAGCAGTTCAGCGACAGATACGCAGTATTTT.